What follows are 28 T cell receptor beta chains derived from one specimen sequenced in a study of OX40 agonist ivuxolimab in advanced cancers. The protocol was immunoSEQ multiplex PCR, while the TCRdb copy is restricted to in-frame clones and leaves out a portion. The sample holds around 44,000 clones, about 86% seen once. This sample comprised CD4+ or CD8+ T cells sorted from blood, obtained in a trial of the OX40 agonist ivuxolimab. Receptor source: an adult with an advanced solid tumor such as melanoma, head and neck, liver or kidney cancer.

The chain joins TRBV4-2 to TRBJ2-3; maybe TRBD2 (5 bases). This CDR3 region has 15 residues. Germline CDR1 is LGHNA and CDR2 is YNFKEQ. Trimming removed 0 bases from V and 2 bases from J, with 9 bases in between. The CDR3 DNA reads TGTGCCAGCAGCCAAGAGGACTTTTCCACAGATACGCAGTATTTT. It yields the protein CASSQEDFSTDTQYF.

The V call is TRBV29-1, the J call TRBJ2-5; 8 bases fit TRBD2. Germline loops: CDR1 SQVTM, CDR2 ANQGSEA. The ends lost 8 bases at V and 5 bases at J; junction bases unmatched: 13. The CDR3 runs to 14 residues. The CDR3, as DNA: TGCAGCACGGGAGGGGGACCCCTGGGGGAGACCCAGTACTTC. Translating it yields CSTGGGPLGETQYF.

The gene calls are TRBV5-1 and TRBJ1-1; TRBD1 agrees at 8 bases. Germline trimming cut 4 bases from V and 5 bases from J; bases unmatched to any gene: 7. Germline CDR1 and CDR2: SGHRS and YFSETQ. CDR3 length: 14 residues. The CDR3 loop reads CASSLQGEQTEAFF. The CDR3 bases are TGCGCCAGCAGCCTACAGGGGGAGCAGACTGAAGCTTTCTTT.

In this sample, this clone turned up once. V and J are TRBV9 and TRBJ2-7, with D tentatively TRBD1 (5 bases). The V gene's germline CDR1 is SGDLS and CDR2 YYNGEE. CDR3 length: 16 residues. With 0 bases removed from V and 0 bases from J, the gap between germline ends came to 13 bases. The CDR3 bases are TGTGCCAGCAGCGTAGCTATATGGCAGGGCTCCTACGAGCAGTACTTC. Protein sequence: CASSVAIWQGSYEQYF.

This chain connects TRBV6-1 to TRBJ2-2; 15 bases are a match to TRBD2. This CDR3 region has 15 residues. The V and J ends lost 5 bases and 6 bases, in that order; junction bases with no gene match: 1. The V gene's germline CDR1 is MNHNS and CDR2 SASEGT. CDR3 DNA sequence: TGTGCCAGCAGTTGGACTAGCGGGGGGGCCGGGGAGCTGTTTTTT. This codes for CASSWTSGGAGELFF.

The genes are TRBV7-2 and TRBJ2-5, with 7 bases that match TRBD1. CDR1 SGHTA and CDR2 FQGNSA come from the germline V gene. The CDR3 has 14 residues. J gave up 2 bases and V 5 bases, and 5 bases lay outside the gene matches. This CDR3 is CASSVPGQQETQYF. CDR3 DNA: TGTGCCAGCAGCGTCCCGGGACAGCAAGAGACCCAGTACTTC.

The J gene is TRBJ1-5, the V gene TRBV30; D unresolved. The CDR3 is made up of 12 amino acids. The germline gives CDR1 GTSNPN, CDR2 SVGIG (reference sequence). Trimming cost V 0 bases and J 7 bases, with 7 bases left between them. CDR3 protein: CAWSVRSQPQHF. The CDR3 DNA sequence: TGTGCCTGGAGTGTACGATCCCAGCCCCAGCATTTT.

The chain joins TRBV7-2 to TRBJ2-6; TRBD1 matches 8 bases. CDR1 is SGHTA and CDR2 is FQGNSA in the germline V gene. The CDR3 runs to 15 residues. V was clipped by 6 bases and J by 4 bases; unmatched bases: 5. The CDR3, as DNA: TGTGCCAGCAGTCCTTGGACAGGGGGGGCCAACGTCCTGACTTTC. Amino acids: CASSPWTGGANVLTF.

The chain links TRBV27 to TRBJ2-5; 8 positions agree with TRBD1. CDR3 size: 14 residues. The V segment lost 8 bases and the J segment 3 bases; nucleotides outside the gene matches: 8. Per the germline V gene, CDR1 is MNHEY and CDR2 is SMNVEV (reference sequence). The CDR3 here is CASGPWDRKETQYF. CDR3 sequence (DNA): TGTGCCAGCGGCCCTTGGGACAGGAAAGAGACCCAGTACTTC.

The chain has TRBV7-8 and TRBJ1-5; D may be TRBD1 (5 bases). Trimming took 3 bases from V and 3 from J, leaving 6 bases between them. From germline, CDR1 is SGHVS and CDR2 FQNEAQ. The CDR3 totals 13 residues. The CDR3 DNA reads as TGTGCCAGCAGCTTCGGGGCCAATCAGCCCCAGCATTTT. Its translation: CASSFGANQPQHF.

Comment on this clone: One end of the junction fails to match germline, which may point to a read error. The chain employs TRBV7-7 and TRBJ2-1, with 8 bases matching TRBD2. CDR3 length equals 14 residues. CDR1 is SSHAT and CDR2 is FNYEAQ in the germline V gene (reference sequence). The CDR3 bases are TGTGCTAGCAGCATGGGACTAGAAGCGTATGAGCAGTTCTTC. Its protein product is CASSMGLEAYEQFF.

The chain has TRBV5-4 and TRBJ1-2; D is uncertain. V shed 3 bases and J shed 6 bases, with 9 bases lying between them. CDR1 and CDR2 (germline): SGHNT, YYREEE (reference sequence). The CDR3 contains 12 residues. The CDR3 sequence is CASSSGRDGYTF. CDR3 DNA: TGTGCCAGCAGCTCCGGGCGTGATGGCTACACCTTC.

V usage is TRBV5-4 and J usage is TRBJ1-1; D perhaps matches TRBD1 (5 bases). Germline lookup yields CDR1 SGHNT and CDR2 YYREEE (reference sequence). The V end was cut by 6 bases, the J end by 7 bases, with 19 bases between. This CDR3 region has 14 residues. CDR3 loop: CASTSMSGGNEAFF. CDR3 nucleotide sequence: TGTGCCAGCACCTCCATGTCGGGGGGGAATGAAGCTTTCTTT.

Comment on this clone: At one end, the junction sequence differs from germline, possibly due to a read error. V and J are TRBV19 and TRBJ1-2, with D uncertain. Germline V gene lookup returns CDR1 LNHDA and CDR2 SQIVND (reference sequence). The CDR3 length is 12 residues. CDR3 DNA sequence: TGTGCCAGTAGTCCCCTACAATCTGGACCAAACTTC. It encodes CASSPLQSGPNF.

The chain employs TRBV28 and TRBJ1-1; D uncertain. V was pared by 10 bases and J by 1 base, with 13 bases between. Per the germline V gene, CDR1 is MDHEN and CDR2 is SYDVKM. The CDR3 runs 13 residues. The DNA for the CDR3 is TGTGCCACCGCCACCGATCCGAACACTGAAGCTTTCTTT. Its translation is CATATDPNTEAFF.

The V and J genes are TRBV10-3 and TRBJ2-1; perhaps TRBD1 as D (5 bases). V was trimmed by 2 bases and J by 8 bases, leaving 10 bases between them. Germline V gene data show CDR1 as ENHRY and CDR2 as SYGVKD. The length of the CDR3 is 13 residues. Here the CDR3 DNA reads TGTGCCATCAGTGAGGATAGCAGGGATGAGCAGTTCTTC. It yields the protein CAISEDSRDEQFF.

The rearrangement links TRBV20-1 to TRBJ2-1; unclear D gene. Trimming stripped 7 bases from V and 1 base from J, with 5 bases between. Per the germline V gene, CDR1 is DFQATT and CDR2 is SNEGSKA (reference sequence). CDR3 size: 11 residues. CDR3 nucleotide sequence: TGCAGTGTATGGTCCTACAATGAGCAGTTCTTC. This translates into CSVWSYNEQFF.

V is TRBV6-1 and J is TRBJ2-7, with unresolved D. CDR3 length: 12 residues. Trimming took off 6 bases at V and 2 bases at J, with 8 bases between the two ends. Per the germline V gene, CDR1 is MNHNS and CDR2 is SASEGT. CDR3 residues: CASRGNTYEQYF. The CDR3, as DNA: TGTGCCAGCAGAGGCAACACCTACGAGCAGTACTTC.

V usage is TRBV27 and J usage is TRBJ2-5; either TRBD1 or TRBD2 may supply D (6 bases each). The CDR3 is 13 residues long. Between the trimmed V and J ends, which lost 6 bases and 5 bases, there was a span of 13 bases. Germline CDR1 reads MNHEY; CDR2 reads SMNVEV (reference sequence). The CDR3 sequence is CASRWGAGETQYF. The CDR3 DNA is TGTGCCAGCAGATGGGGGGCAGGGGAGACCCAGTACTTC.

This clone was counted a few times. This chain connects TRBV28 to TRBJ1-4, with TRBD1 identical over 7 bases. The CDR3 has 18 residues. CDR1 is MDHEN, CDR2 SYDVKM, per germline. V was clipped by 5 bases and J by 7 bases; unmatched bases: 19. In nucleotides, the CDR3 is TGTGCCAGCAGTGCTTACTCGTCTATAGGGGGCGAGAGTGAAAAACTGTTTTTT. Its protein product is CASSAYSSIGGESEKLFF.

V gene TRBV20-1 combines with J gene TRBJ2-3; 7 positions match TRBD2. After removal of 5 bases from V and 6 bases from J, the junction contained 2 bases not matched to a gene. This CDR3 comprises 11 residues. The germline CDR1 and CDR2 sequences are DFQATT and SNEGSKA (reference sequence). Here the CDR3 reads CSARGDDTQYF. As DNA, the CDR3 is TGCAGTGCTCGGGGGGACGATACGCAGTATTTT.

CDR3 in amino acids: CASSEVGTYYGYTF. CDR3 in DNA: TGTGCCAGCAGTGAAGTAGGGACGTACTATGGCTACACCTTC. The chain recombines TRBV6-1 with TRBJ1-2; TRBD1 might be the D (5 bases). The CDR3 is 14 amino acids. The germline V gene has CDR1 MNHNS and CDR2 SASEGT. Trimming left V 1 base short and J 3 bases short, with 9 bases between.

The CDR3 spells CASSSPATLVTQYF. The CDR3 DNA sequence: TGTGCCAGCAGCTCCCCCGCGACTCTCGTTACGCAGTATTTT. This rearrangement joins TRBV11-2 to TRBJ2-3; D is unresolved. CDR3 length: 14 amino acids. Germline values: CDR1 SGHAT, CDR2 FQNNGV. The ends were cut back, 4 bases at V and 8 bases at J, with 16 bases in the middle.

The chain combines TRBV28 with TRBJ1-2; 8 nucleotides match TRBD1. With V trimmed by 2 bases and J by 9 bases, 11 bases remained unmatched. Germline-derived CDR1 and CDR2 are MDHEN and SYDVKM. CDR3 length: 15 amino acids. The CDR3 loop is CASSLPTGGSSSYTF. The CDR3 nucleotides read TGTGCCAGCAGTTTACCTACAGGGGGTAGTAGTAGCTACACCTTC.

The CDR3 loop is CASSYPGQGNEKLFF. The CDR3 DNA follows: TGTGCCAGCAGTTATCCGGGACAGGGGAATGAAAAACTGTTTTTT. The rearrangement links TRBV28 to TRBJ1-4; 10 bases line up with TRBD1. CDR3 size: 15 residues. J was trimmed by 5 bases and V by 4 bases; bases with no gene match: 4. CDR1 is MDHEN and CDR2 is SYDVKM in the germline V gene.

This clone showed up just a few times. The chain carries TRBV7-2 and TRBJ1-5; no reliable D call. The CDR3 spans 15 residues. Trimming pared 5 bases from V and 1 base from J, leaving 12 bases between. CDR1 is SGHTA, CDR2 FQGNSA, per germline. This chain's CDR3 is CASSPLGGSNQPQHF. In DNA form, the CDR3 reads TGTGCCAGCAGCCCCCTCGGTGGGAGCAATCAGCCCCAGCATTTT.

The chain links TRBV4-2 to TRBJ2-7; the match to TRBD1 covers 8 bases. The CDR3 totals 16 residues. Germline V gene data show CDR1 as LGHNA and CDR2 as YNFKEQ. V shed 0 bases and J 7 bases; nucleotides not matched to a gene: 11. The CDR3: CASSQDRGQGAGEQYF. In DNA, the CDR3 is TGTGCCAGCAGCCAAGATCGGGGCCAGGGGGCCGGGGAGCAGTACTTC.

The chain uses TRBV2 and TRBJ2-3; no clear D gene. This CDR3 region has 13 residues. Germline V gene lookup returns CDR1 SNHLY and CDR2 FYNNEI. The V end was cut by 6 bases, the J end by 3 bases, with 10 bases between. As DNA, the CDR3 is TGTGCCAGCAGCCCAGCTCGGACAGATACGCAGTATTTT. This translates into CASSPARTDTQYF.